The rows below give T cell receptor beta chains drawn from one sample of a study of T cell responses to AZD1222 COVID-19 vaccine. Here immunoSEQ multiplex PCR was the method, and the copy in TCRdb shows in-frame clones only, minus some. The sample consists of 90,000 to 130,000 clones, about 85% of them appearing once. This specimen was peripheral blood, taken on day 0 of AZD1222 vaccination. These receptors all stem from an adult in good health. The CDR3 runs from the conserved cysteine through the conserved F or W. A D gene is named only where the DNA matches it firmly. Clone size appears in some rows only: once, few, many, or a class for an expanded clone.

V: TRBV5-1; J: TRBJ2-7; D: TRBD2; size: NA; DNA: TGCGCCAGCAGAGCGGGGGCCGGGGAGCAGTACTTC; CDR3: CASRAGAGEQYF
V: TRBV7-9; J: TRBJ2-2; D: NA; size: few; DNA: TGTGCCAGCAGCTTCGGGTACTCGGCCGGGGAGCTGTTTTTT; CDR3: CASSFGYSAGELFF
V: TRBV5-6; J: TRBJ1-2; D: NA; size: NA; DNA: TGTGCCAGCCGACGGGAGTTGGCTAACTATGGCTACACCTTC; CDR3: CASRRELANYGYTF
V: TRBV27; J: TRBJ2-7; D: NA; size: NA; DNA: TGTGCCAGCAGTTTAGCTAGCGCGAACTCTAGGTACGAGCAGTACTTC; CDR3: CASSLASANSRYEQYF
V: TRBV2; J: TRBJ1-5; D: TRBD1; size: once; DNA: TGTGCCAGCAGCGGGGGGACAGGGGGCTTTCGTCAGCCCCAGCATTTT; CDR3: CASSGGTGGFRQPQHF
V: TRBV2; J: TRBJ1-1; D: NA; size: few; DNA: TGTGCCAGCAGTGAAGTTGTAGGGTTGGGCACTGAAGCTTTCTTT; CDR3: CASSEVVGLGTEAFF
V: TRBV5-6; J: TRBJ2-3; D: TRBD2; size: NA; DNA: TGTGCCAGCAGCTTGGGAGCGGGAGGACCAGATACGCAGTATTTT; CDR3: CASSLGAGGPDTQYF
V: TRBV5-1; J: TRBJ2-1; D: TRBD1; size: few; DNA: TGCGCCAGCACTCCGGGACAGAACAATGAGCAGTTCTTC; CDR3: CASTPGQNNEQFF
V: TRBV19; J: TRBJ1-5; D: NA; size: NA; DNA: TGTGCCAGTAGTACCGATATGGGTGGCAATCAGCCCCAGCATTTT; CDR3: CASSTDMGGNQPQHF
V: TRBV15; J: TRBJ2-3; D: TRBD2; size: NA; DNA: TGTGCCACCACGAGCGGGAGGATCACAGATACGCAGTATTTT; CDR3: CATTSGRITDTQYF
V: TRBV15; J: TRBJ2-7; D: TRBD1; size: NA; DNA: TGTGCCACCAGCAGGATTAAACAGGGGGGCACCTACGAGCAGTACTTC; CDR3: CATSRIKQGGTYEQYF
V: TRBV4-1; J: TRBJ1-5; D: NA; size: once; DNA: TGCGCCAGCAGCCAAGAAGGAAGAGACAATCAGCCCCAGCATTTT; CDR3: CASSQEGRDNQPQHF
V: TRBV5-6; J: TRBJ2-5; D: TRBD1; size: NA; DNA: TGTGCCAGCAGCTCTAGGGACAGAAAAGAGACCCAGTACTTC; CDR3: CASSSRDRKETQYF
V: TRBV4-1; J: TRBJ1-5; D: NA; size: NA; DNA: TGCGCCAGCAGCCAAGGAAGAGGGAAGTCTCAGCCCCAGCATTTT; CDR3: CASSQGRGKSQPQHF
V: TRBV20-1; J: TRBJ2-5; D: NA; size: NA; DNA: TGCAGTGCGCCCCGGGAGACCCAGTACTTC; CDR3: CSAPRETQYF
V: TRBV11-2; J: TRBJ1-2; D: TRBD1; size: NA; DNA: TGTGCCAGCAGCCTCGGGACAGGGAGCTACACCTTC; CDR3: CASSLGTGSYTF
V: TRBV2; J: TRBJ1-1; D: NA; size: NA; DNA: TGTGCCAGCAGCGCAATTCCCGGGGGGGCCGTAAGGGGCACTGAAGCTTTCTTT; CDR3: CASSAIPGGAVRGTEAFF
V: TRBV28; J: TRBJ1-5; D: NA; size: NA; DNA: TGTGCCAGCAGTTTACGGGGGAACAATCAGCCCCAGCATTTT; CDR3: CASSLRGNNQPQHF
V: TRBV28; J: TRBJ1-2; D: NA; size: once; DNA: TGTGCCAGCAGTTTATCGGGGATGGGCTACACCTTC; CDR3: CASSLSGMGYTF
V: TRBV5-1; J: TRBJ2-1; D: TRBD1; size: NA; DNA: TGCGCCAGCAGCATGGGACAGGAGGGGAGAGGGTTCTTC; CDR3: CASSMGQEGRGFF
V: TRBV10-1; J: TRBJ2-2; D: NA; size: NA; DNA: TGCGCCAGCAGTGCAGACGGGTTCGCGAACACCGGGGAGCTGTTTTTT; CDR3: CASSADGFANTGELFF
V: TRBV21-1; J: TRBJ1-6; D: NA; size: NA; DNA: TGTGCCAGCAGCAAAGGGGAGACAGGGGGCCTCCGACCGGCTAATTCACCCCTCCACTTT; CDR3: CASSKGETGGLRPANSPLHF
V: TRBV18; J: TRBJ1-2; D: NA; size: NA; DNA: TGTGCCAGCTCACCAGCCTCCTACGCCTATACTAACTATGGCTACACCTTC; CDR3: CASSPASYAYTNYGYTF
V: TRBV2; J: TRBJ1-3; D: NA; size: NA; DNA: TGTGCCAGCACCCCAGTACACTCTGGAAACACCATATATTTT; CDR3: CASTPVHSGNTIYF
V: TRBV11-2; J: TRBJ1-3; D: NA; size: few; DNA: TGTGCCAGCAGCTTACCGGGACACTCTGGAAACACCATATATTTT; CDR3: CASSLPGHSGNTIYF
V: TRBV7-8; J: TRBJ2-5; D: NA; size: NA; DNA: TGTGCCAGCAGCTTAGCCTTTGCGGTACAAGAGACCCAGTACTTC; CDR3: CASSLAFAVQETQYF
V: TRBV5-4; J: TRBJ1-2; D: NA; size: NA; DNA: TGTGCCAGCAGCTTGGGGCAGCTCTATGGCTACACCTTC; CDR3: CASSLGQLYGYTF
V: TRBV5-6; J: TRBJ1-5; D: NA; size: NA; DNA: TGTGCCAGCAGCGACGGGGGGAGCAATCAGCCCCAGCATTTT; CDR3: CASSDGGSNQPQHF
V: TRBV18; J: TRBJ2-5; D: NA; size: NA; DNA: TGTGCCAGCTCACCGGGACTCCAAGAGACCCAGTACTTC; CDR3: CASSPGLQETQYF
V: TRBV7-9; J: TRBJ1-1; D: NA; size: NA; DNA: TGTGCCAGCAGCTTAGAGTCGGGGCGAAGAACTGAAGCTTTCTTT; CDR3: CASSLESGRRTEAFF
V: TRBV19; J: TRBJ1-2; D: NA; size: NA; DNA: TGTGCCAGTAATTCCGGCGGCTACACCTTC; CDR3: CASNSGGYTF
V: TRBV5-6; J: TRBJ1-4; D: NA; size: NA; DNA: TGTGCCAGCAGCTTGTGGACAACTAATGAAAAACTGTTTTTT; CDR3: CASSLWTTNEKLFF